This entry lists 4 T cell receptor beta chains sequenced from one sample in a study of blood T cell repertoires in COVID-19. The method was immunoSEQ multiplex PCR; TCRdb's version includes in-frame clones alone and lacks a portion of them. Of some 260,000 clones listed, approximately 89% are singletons. Sequencing used peripheral blood. These receptors were taken from a woman in her 70s with COVID-19, enrolled during active disease.

CDR3 amino acids: CASSTTGQAYNEQFF. The CDR3 nucleotides read TGTGCCAGCAGTACTACGGGACAGGCCTACAATGAGCAGTTCTTC. This chain links TRBV2 with TRBJ2-1; 8 nucleotides line up with TRBD1. The CDR3 contains 15 residues. From germline, CDR1 is SNHLY and CDR2 FYNNEI. V dropped 5 bases and J dropped 2; count of bases not matched to a gene: 5. The whole variable domain, remainder taken from reference TRBV2 and TRBJ2-1, is EPEVTQTPSHQVTQMGQEVILRCVPISNHLYFYWYRQILGQKVEFLVSFYNNEISEKSEIFDDQFSVERPDGSNFTLKIRSTKLEDSAMYFCASSTTGQAYNEQFFGPGTRLTVL.

The V call is TRBV11-3, the J call TRBJ2-7, with D perhaps TRBD2 (6 bases). This CDR3 has 20 amino acids. The V gene's germline CDR1 is SGHNT and CDR2 YENEEA. V was cut by 11 bases and J by 7 bases, with 42 bases left in between. CDR3 nucleotide sequence: TGTGCCCCATCCGACCATGTCGCTAAGCCGGGCGGGGCAGTCATTCGGGAGCAGTACTTC. It specifies CAPSDHVAKPGGAVIREQYF. The full variable domain, with the rest looked up from reference TRBV11-3 and TRBJ2-7, is EAGVVQSPRYKIIEKKQPVAFWCNPISGHNTLYWYLQNLGQGPELLIRYENEEAVDDSQLPKDRFSAERLKGVDSTLKIQPAELGDSAVYLCAPSDHVAKPGGAVIREQYFGPGTRLTVT.

This clone was picked up one time. CDR3 coding DNA: TGTGCCAGTAGTATACAGGCCGGTGAGACGACTGAAGCTTTCTTT. Protein product: CASSIQAGETTEAFF. The chain employs TRBV19 and TRBJ1-1; D call uncertain. From germline, CDR1 is LNHDA and CDR2 SQIVND (reference sequence). This CDR3 spans 15 amino acids. V was cut by 2 bases and J by 5 bases, with 15 bases left in between.

This rearrangement joins TRBV3-1 (or the pseudogene TRBV3-2) to TRBJ2-1; D unresolved. The CDR3 runs 14 residues. CDR1 LGHDT and CDR2 YNNKEL come from the germline V gene (reference sequence). V was pared by 1 base and J by 6 bases, with 10 bases between. CDR3 DNA sequence: TGTGCCAGCAGCCAAGGAACGCTACCCAATGAGCAGTTCTTC. This gives the protein CASSQGTLPNEQFF.